Each of the 15 T cell receptor beta chains below was sequenced from the same sample in a study of CD4 T cells in relation to SARS-CoV-2 and coronaviruses (dated by TCRdb to about 2021). Libraries came from the immunoSEQ multiplex PCR assay. TCRdb carries this immuneACCESS record with in-frame sequences only. Its versions omit some clonotypes, under half of them owing to an unresolved V gene in the studies checked, with the rest unexplained. Present in this sample are tens of thousands of clones, around 79% of which were seen just once. The ten largest clones take up roughly 18% of the sample. Antigens for these TCRs are unknown. CD4+ T cells from unexposed donors were collected before the COVID-19 pandemic (2011-2018). After 10 days of culture, CD4+ T cells were isolated with the EasySep CD4+ T cell isolation kit. The source material was CD4+ T cells from PBMCs, cultured in vitro. These receptor sequences come from a human donor in good health.

This sequence joins TRBV6-5 and TRBJ1-1; D might be TRBD1 (6 bases). The length of the CDR3 is 14 residues. Looked up from germline, CDR1 is MNHEY and CDR2 is SVGAGI. The V gene lost 2 bases and the J gene lost 6 bases, with 13 bases spanning the gap. Here the CDR3 reads CASSYGGAGAEAFF. In nucleotides, the CDR3 is TGTGCCAGCAGTTACGGGGGAGCAGGGGCTGAAGCTTTCTTT.

This clone was observed a single time. The J gene is TRBJ2-7, the V gene TRBV5-1, with D possibly being TRBD1 or TRBD2 (5 bases each). Germline V gives CDR1 SGHRS, CDR2 YFSETQ. The CDR3 is 15 residues long. V lost 4 bases and J lost 0, with 14 bases in between. The CDR3 reads CASSIGDLGSYEQYF. CDR3 bases: TGCGCCAGCAGCATAGGGGACCTCGGCTCCTACGAGCAGTACTTC.

The rearrangement joins TRBV20-1 to TRBJ2-2, with no clear D. The germline gives CDR1 DFQATT, CDR2 SNEGSKA (reference sequence). There are 13 residues in the CDR3. Between the trimmed V and J ends, which lost 3 bases and 4 bases, there was a span of 9 bases. For the CDR3, the DNA is TGCAGTGCTAGTGAAGTAGCCACCGGGGAGCTGTTTTTT. Its translation: CSASEVATGELFF.

J is TRBJ2-5 and V is TRBV19, with a weak D call TRBD2 (5 bases). The CDR3 loop spans 13 amino acids. Germline V lookup: CDR1 LNHDA, CDR2 SQIVND (reference sequence). V lost 1 base and J lost 3, with 6 bases in between. This CDR3 is CASSIGREETQYF. CDR3 coding DNA: TGTGCCAGTAGTATAGGGCGGGAAGAGACCCAGTACTTC.

The chain combines TRBV2 with TRBJ1-5; a possible D gene is TRBD1 (5 bases). There are 14 residues in the CDR3. Trimming left V 5 bases short and J 4 bases short, with 12 bases between. CDR1 and CDR2 (germline): SNHLY, FYNNEI. The CDR3 spells CASSPTSGNQPQHF. For the CDR3, the DNA is TGTGCCAGCAGTCCAACATCAGGGAATCAGCCCCAGCATTTT.

This clone was seen a handful of times. V is TRBV2 and J is TRBJ1-6; 7 bases are a match to TRBD1. Germline CDR1 is SNHLY and CDR2 is FYNNEI. The CDR3 contains 15 residues. V dropped 1 base and J dropped 9; count of bases not matched to a gene: 6. The chain's CDR3 is CASSEDRQGGSPLHF. CDR3 nucleotides: TGTGCCAGCAGTGAAGATCGGCAGGGGGGTTCACCCCTCCACTTT. The full variable domain, in which reference TRBV2 and TRBJ1-6 provide the parts outside the CDR3, is EPEVTQTPSHQVTQMGQEVILRCVPISNHLYFYWYRQILGQKVEFLVSFYNNEISEKSEIFDDQFSVERPDGSNFTLKIRSTKLEDSAMYFCASSEDRQGGSPLHFGNGTRLTVT.

The V and J genes are TRBV2 and TRBJ2-2; D remains ambiguous. CDR3 length: 12 residues. Germline values: CDR1 SNHLY, CDR2 FYNNEI. V was clipped by 7 bases and J by 4 bases, with 7 bases between them. CDR3 sequence reads: CASNDGTGELFF. The CDR3 coding sequence is TGTGCCAGCAATGACGGCACCGGGGAGCTGTTTTTT.

The table lists this clone with a few counts. The gene calls are TRBV3-1 (or the pseudogene TRBV3-2) and TRBJ2-1; D is uncertain. The CDR3 is made up of 14 amino acids. V lost 3 bases and J lost 12, with 18 bases in between. Looked up from germline, CDR1 is LGHDT and CDR2 is YNNKEL (reference sequence). CDR3: CASSQTIHIAGQFF. CDR3 nucleotide sequence: TGTGCCAGCAGCCAGACAATACATATAGCCGGGCAGTTCTTC.

V is TRBV5-1 and J is TRBJ1-1; a possible D gene is TRBD1 (5 bases). The CDR3 runs to 13 residues. The V gene lost 5 bases and the J gene lost 2 bases, with 10 bases spanning the gap. Germline CDR1 SGHRS, CDR2 YFSETQ. The CDR3 here is CASRRQSNTEAFF. For the CDR3, the DNA is TGCGCCAGCAGGCGACAGAGTAACACTGAAGCTTTCTTT. The variable domain in full, with the rest retrieved from reference TRBV5-1 and TRBJ1-1, is KAGVTQTPRYLIKTRGQQVTLSCSPISGHRSVSWYQQTPGQGLQFLFEYFSETQRNKGNFPGRFSGRQFSNSRSEMNVSTLELGDSALYLCASRRQSNTEAFFGQGTRLTVV.

This clone has more than one count but fewer than ten. V gene TRBV24-1 combines with J gene TRBJ2-1; D gene uncertain. Germline assignment: CDR1 KGHDR and CDR2 SFDVKD. CDR3 length: 14 residues. Trimming left V 4 bases short and J 5 bases short, with 11 bases between. CDR3 in DNA: TGTGCCACCAGTGACATTCTGGTAGACAATGAGCAGTTCTTC. Protein: CATSDILVDNEQFF.

This clone occurred a few times. This chain connects TRBV7-9 to TRBJ2-7, with D hard to call. The CDR3 consists of 12 residues. Looked up from germline, CDR1 is SEHNR and CDR2 is FQNEAQ (reference sequence). V lost 6 bases, J lost 1 base, and 7 bases lay in between. CDR3 residues: CASRSLSYEQYF. In DNA form, the CDR3 reads TGTGCCAGCAGGAGTCTATCCTACGAGCAGTACTTC. Together with reference TRBV7-9 and TRBJ2-7, the CDR3 gives the full variable domain: DTGVSQNPRHKITKRGQNVTFRCDPISEHNRLYWYRQTLGQGPEFLTYFQNEAQLEKSRLLSDRFSAERPKGSFSTLEIQRTEQGDSAMYLCASRSLSYEQYFGPGTRLTVT.

Only one count was recorded for this clone. V and J are TRBV10-2 and TRBJ2-3, with 10 positions matching TRBD2. CDR1 and CDR2 from the germline V gene are WSHSY and SAAADI. The CDR3 length is 14 residues. V lost 8 bases to trimming and J lost 4 bases; unmatched junction nucleotides: 6. CDR3 protein: CASGLAGDPDTQYF. Written as DNA, the CDR3 is TGCGCCAGCGGGCTAGCGGGAGACCCAGATACGCAGTATTTT.

The chain joins TRBV4-1 to TRBJ2-3; D is undetermined. Trimming shortened V by 1 base and J by 3 bases, and 11 bases separated the two germline ends. The CDR3 is made up of 15 amino acids. Germline values: CDR1 MGHRA, CDR2 YSYEKL. The CDR3: CASSQVSRLTDTQYF. The CDR3 coding sequence is TGCGCCAGCAGCCAAGTATCGAGGCTAACAGATACGCAGTATTTT.

The chain carries TRBV10-1 and TRBJ2-1; D may be TRBD1 (5 bases). Looked up from germline, CDR1 is WNHNN and CDR2 is SYGVQD (reference sequence). This CDR3 spans 16 amino acids. Trimming removed 0 bases at V and 3 bases at J, with 12 bases between. The CDR3 reads CASSESKVGLYNEQFF. The CDR3 region has the DNA TGCGCCAGCAGTGAGTCGAAGGTGGGGCTCTACAATGAGCAGTTCTTC.

This clone was observed once. The chain couples TRBV14 to TRBJ2-3; TRBD1 matches 8 bases. Germline V gene lookup returns CDR1 SGHDN and CDR2 FVKESK. V shed 0 bases and J 5 bases; nucleotides not matched to a gene: 13. The CDR3 extends over 18 amino acids. The CDR3 region is CASSQDRLWTGNKDTQYF. CDR3 in DNA: TGTGCCAGCAGCCAAGATCGATTGTGGACAGGGAATAAAGATACGCAGTATTTT.